One sample yielded the 10 T cell receptor beta chains listed below, sequenced in a study of blood T cell repertoires in COVID-19. TCRdb's table, derived via immunoSEQ multiplex PCR, lists solely in-frame clones and lacks some. The top ten clones hold approximately 1.5% of a sample with 350,000 to 500,000 clones, nearly 90% of them seen once. Sequenced input: PBMCs or T cells enriched from blood (not recorded which). The receptors stem from a woman aged 18-29 years who had been exposed to COVID-19.

This chain connects TRBV6-2 or TRBV6-3 to TRBJ2-1, with D unclear. V was cut by 2 bases and J by 4 bases, with 12 bases left in between. Germline V gives CDR1 MNHEY, CDR2 SVGEGT. This CDR3 is built from 15 residues. The CDR3 nucleotides read TGTGCCAGCAGTTACAACCCGCCCACTTACAATGAGCAGTTCTTC. The encoded protein is CASSYNPPTYNEQFF.

The chain joins TRBV5-1 to TRBJ1-3; D possibly corresponds to TRBD1 (5 bases). CDR3 length equals 16 residues. The germline CDR1 and CDR2 sequences are SGHRS and YFSETQ. The germline V and J ends were trimmed by 4 bases and 0 bases, with 14 bases remaining between them. The CDR3 DNA reads TGCGCCAGCAGCCGAACGACAGATCACTCTGGAAACACCATATATTTT. Translating gives CASSRTTDHSGNTIYF.

This chain uses TRBV7-9 with TRBJ2-7; no definite D call. Germline lookup yields CDR1 SEHNR and CDR2 FQNEAQ (reference sequence). This CDR3 spans 12 amino acids. Trimming left V 0 bases short and J 5 bases short, with 5 bases between. The CDR3 here is CASSLASDEQYF. CDR3 coding DNA: TGTGCCAGCAGCTTAGCGTCGGACGAGCAGTACTTC.

The gene calls are TRBV10-1 and TRBJ2-2; a possible D gene is TRBD1 (5 bases). Germline V lookup: CDR1 WNHNN, CDR2 SYGVQD (reference sequence). Trimming stripped 3 bases from V and 0 bases from J, with 11 bases between. The CDR3 totals 16 residues. This CDR3 is CASSDWTPPNTGELFF. In nucleotides, the CDR3 is TGCGCCAGCAGTGATTGGACACCCCCGAACACCGGGGAGCTGTTTTTT.

This clone appeared a few times. J is TRBJ2-1 and V is TRBV30, with a tentative D call TRBD2 (5 bases). Germline V gene sequence: CDR1 GTSNPN, CDR2 SVGIG (reference sequence). Trimming removed 0 bases at V and 12 bases at J, with 15 bases between. This CDR3 has 13 residues. The CDR3 sequence is CAWSVDTLRGQFF. The CDR3 bases are TGTGCCTGGAGTGTAGACACCCTTCGGGGGCAGTTCTTC.

This chain uses TRBV25-1 with TRBJ2-5; the match to TRBD1 covers 7 bases. Germline-derived CDR1 and CDR2 are MGHDK and SYGVNS. The J segment lost 1 base and the V segment lost 5 bases, leaving 4 bases of the junction unmatched. The CDR3 extends over 14 amino acids. The CDR3: CASSQQGSQETQYF. The CDR3, as DNA: TGTGCCAGCAGTCAACAGGGGTCCCAAGAGACCCAGTACTTC.

The chain recombines TRBV27 with TRBJ1-2; possibly TRBD1 for D (6 bases). V lost 5 bases and J 4 bases, leaving 14 bases between the germline ends. Germline V lookup: CDR1 MNHEY, CDR2 SMNVEV (reference sequence). The CDR3 extends over 14 amino acids. In DNA form, the CDR3 reads TGTGCCAGCAGTCCGACAGGATCGGGCTATGGCTACACCTTC. This sequence encodes CASSPTGSGYGYTF.

This chain uses TRBV5-1 with TRBJ2-3; 9 nucleotides line up with TRBD1. Germline loops: CDR1 SGHRS, CDR2 YFSETQ. V shed 7 bases, J shed 0 bases, and the junction held 0 bases outside the gene matches. The CDR3 contains 13 residues. The CDR3 here is CASGTGSTDTQYF. Here the CDR3 DNA reads TGCGCCAGCGGGACAGGGAGCACAGATACGCAGTATTTT.

CDR3 coding DNA: TGTGCCAGCAGCTTAGCGGGGCTAAGCTCCTATAATTCACCCCTCCACTTT. As protein: CASSLAGLSSYNSPLHF. The V call is TRBV7-9, the J call TRBJ1-6, with a weak D call TRBD1 (5 bases). This CDR3 region has 17 residues. CDR1 SEHNR and CDR2 FQNEAQ come from the germline V gene (reference sequence). V lost 0 bases to trimming and J lost 0 bases, with 9 bases between them.

This chain connects TRBV28 to TRBJ2-1; 8 nucleotides align to TRBD1. The CDR3 is made up of 13 amino acids. Germline loops: CDR1 MDHEN, CDR2 SYDVKM. J gave up 7 bases and V 7 bases, and 6 bases lay outside the gene matches. CDR3 nucleotides: TGTGCCAGCAATATGGACAGGGTAAATGAGCAGTTCTTC. Its protein product is CASNMDRVNEQFF.